This entry describes one T cell receptor beta chain. This sample stems from a study of blood T cells in healthy people across ages. In each sample, at least 7 million PBMCs were isolated. A second PCR, run for roughly 7 to 11 cycles, used a sample-barcoded 5' primer plus a J-beta primer mix. The authors tagged each cDNA molecule using a template-switch adaptor with 12 random nucleotides. Via MiXCR, TCRdb re-called the 5' RACE reads, giving one row per CDR3 protein. The repertoire includes roughly 1,100,000 distinct CDR3 sequences, under 30% of them detected once, and approximately 0.75% sits in the top ten. Deletions cut 3 bases from V and 10 bases from J, with 9 bases between. Germline V CDR1 and CDR2: SEHNR, FQNEAQ (reference sequence). This CDR3 contains 11 residues. The same sample was also studied in work on T cells of mothers and their children. As that study records: Compared with unrelated pairs, related mother-child pairs had slightly higher, non-significant overlap.

Sequenced: blood. V gene TRBV7-9 combines with J gene TRBJ1-1; a possible D gene is TRBD1 (5 bases). The clonotype originates from a girl aged 2-9 years in good health. The CDR3 reads CASSLGEAAFF. The DNA of the CDR3 is TGTGCCAGCAGCTTGGGGGAGGCAGCTTTCTTT.